The present T cell receptor (beta chain) was sequenced within a study of early T cells in non-severe SARS-CoV-2 infection. Study at large: Investigators sequenced bulk RNA drawn from unsorted whole blood, and chains remained unpaired.

MiXCR was run by TCRdb on the 5' RACE reads, yielding one entry per CDR3 protein. Seen here are more than 50,000 distinct CDR3 sequences, 14% to 15% observed once, and the top ten hold more than 8%. Per the germline V gene, CDR1 is MDHEN and CDR2 is SYDVKM. With 5 bases clipped from V and 1 base from J, the junction kept 6 bases outside the gene matches. The CDR3 covers 15 residues. The rearrangement links TRBV28 to TRBJ2-5, with 8 bases matching TRBD2. The sequenced sample was whole blood, obtained at baseline. The clonotype was recovered from an adult who was a healthcare worker with PCR-confirmed SARS-CoV-2 infection or an uninfected control (not recorded which). CDR3 region: CASSLTGGSQETQYF. DNA of the CDR3: TGTGCCAGCAGTCTGACGGGGGGGTCCCAAGAGACCCAGTACTTC. The full variable domain, completed using reference TRBV28 and TRBJ2-5, is DVKVTQSSRYLVKRTGEKVFLECVQDMDHENMFWYRQDPGLGLRLIYFSYDVKMKEKGDIPEGYSVSREKKERFSLILESASTNQTSMYLCASSLTGGSQETQYFGPGTRLLVL.